The 32 T cell receptor beta chains reported below all come from one sample, sequenced in a study of shared clonotypes between healthy human individuals. Sequencing used immunoSEQ multiplex PCR; TCRdb keeps in-frame clones, though not all of them. The table has 2 million to 2.5 million clones, almost 96% seen once; the top ten hold roughly 0.13%. The sequenced sample consisted of naive CD4+ T cells sorted from blood. The sample's subset: CD45RA+ positively selected. Receptor source: a man aged 18 to 30 in good health.

Comments on this clone: Additional DNA sequences in this sample encode the identical CDR3. The V call is TRBV6-5, the J call TRBJ1-1; D gene uncertain. Trimming cost V 4 bases and J 0 bases, with 6 bases left between them. CDR3 size: 13 residues. Germline values: CDR1 MNHEY, CDR2 SVGAGI. The CDR3 sequence is CASSLTVNTEAFF. DNA of the CDR3: TGTGCCAGCAGTTTAACAGTGAACACTGAAGCTTTCTTT.

V and J are TRBV5-1 and TRBJ2-7, with a possible D match to TRBD1 (6 bases). Trimming pared 4 bases from V and 2 bases from J, leaving 19 bases between. This CDR3 has 16 amino acids. The germline gives CDR1 SGHRS, CDR2 YFSETQ. The CDR3 protein is CASSMGATAAAYEQYF. The DNA for the CDR3 is TGCGCCAGCAGCATGGGGGCGACGGCTGCAGCCTACGAGCAGTACTTC. Full variable domain (outside the CDR3, taken from reference TRBV5-1 and TRBJ2-7): KAGVTQTPRYLIKTRGQQVTLSCSPISGHRSVSWYQQTPGQGLQFLFEYFSETQRNKGNFPGRFSGRQFSNSRSEMNVSTLELGDSALYLCASSMGATAAAYEQYFGPGTRLTVT.

This clone was observed once. The chain uses TRBV18 and TRBJ1-3; 7 nucleotides line up with TRBD1. Germline V gene sequence: CDR1 KGHSH, CDR2 LQKENI. The length of the CDR3 is 16 residues. The V segment lost 1 base and the J segment 0 bases; nucleotides outside the gene matches: 3. The CDR3 loop reads CASSPQGASSGNTIYF. Here the CDR3 DNA reads TGTGCCAGCTCACCACAGGGGGCTAGCTCTGGAAACACCATATATTTT.

This clone was detected only once. The gene calls are TRBV5-4 and TRBJ2-1, with D maybe TRBD2 (6 bases). The CDR3 contains 13 residues. Between the trimmed V and J ends, which lost 4 bases and 5 bases, there was a span of 10 bases. CDR1 and CDR2 from the germline V gene are SGHNT and YYREEE (reference sequence). As DNA, the CDR3 is TGTGCCAGCAGCCTCGGACTAAACAATGAGCAGTTCTTC. This gives the protein CASSLGLNNEQFF.

The chain is built from TRBV5-1 and TRBJ2-1, with 7 nucleotides matching TRBD1. This CDR3 is 14 amino acids long. V was pared by 5 bases and J by 5 bases, with 7 bases of the junction left unmatched. CDR1 and CDR2 (germline): SGHRS, YFSETQ. CDR3 DNA sequence: TGCGCCAGCAGGGTCGGGACAGCAAACAATGAGCAGTTCTTC. Protein product: CASRVGTANNEQFF.

The chain uses TRBV6-1 and TRBJ2-7, with D perhaps TRBD1 or TRBD2 (6 bases each). V lost 2 bases, J lost 2 bases, and 13 bases lay in between. The CDR3 totals 15 residues. The V gene's germline CDR1 is MNHNS and CDR2 SASEGT. CDR3 sequence (DNA): TGTGCCAGCAGTGAATCCCTAGGGGGGACCTACGAGCAGTACTTC. Protein: CASSESLGGTYEQYF.

As concerns this clone: The junction shows a germline mismatch at one end, possibly a read error. This chain joins TRBV4-2 and TRBJ1-1; D remains unclear. This CDR3 is 15 amino acids long. Germline V lookup: CDR1 LGHNA, CDR2 YNFKEQ. The CDR3 DNA reads as TGTGCCAGCAGCGAAGAAAACAAGATGAACACTGAAGCTTTCTTT. It yields the protein CASSEENKMNTEAFF.

The chain employs TRBV4-1 and TRBJ2-5, with 8 bases aligning to TRBD2. Trimming at V came to 1 base and at J to 4 bases, leaving 11 bases not matched to a gene. The germline gives CDR1 MGHRA, CDR2 YSYEKL. This CDR3 has 17 amino acids. CDR3 coding DNA: TGCGCCAGCAGCCAAGGCCCCGGCGGACTAGCCTTAGAGACCCAGTACTTC. Translated: CASSQGPGGLALETQYF.

This sequence joins TRBV28 and TRBJ1-5; D is perhaps TRBD1 (5 bases). Germline V CDR1 and CDR2: MDHEN, SYDVKM. The CDR3 is 15 residues long. The ends were cut back, 7 bases at V and 0 bases at J, with 13 bases in the middle. The CDR3, as DNA: TGTGCCAGCACTCGACGGGGGAATAGCAATCAGCCCCAGCATTTT. It is translated as CASTRRGNSNQPQHF.

The V call is TRBV5-1, the J call TRBJ2-7; 8 positions match TRBD2. The length of the CDR3 is 15 residues. Germline V gene lookup returns CDR1 SGHRS and CDR2 YFSETQ. V lost 4 bases and J lost 3; bases outside the gene matches: 9. The CDR3, as DNA: TGCGCCAGCAGCCCCCGGGGGGGTATAAACTACGAGCAGTACTTC. Translated: CASSPRGGINYEQYF.

The V and J genes are TRBV28 and TRBJ2-5, with TRBD2 identical over 7 bases. After removal of 2 bases from V and 1 base from J, the junction contained 1 base not matched to a gene. CDR3 length: 14 residues. Per germline, CDR1 MDHEN and CDR2 SYDVKM. The CDR3: CASSLASGQETQYF. As DNA, the CDR3 is TGTGCCAGCAGTTTAGCTAGCGGCCAAGAGACCCAGTACTTC.

Details on this clone: The limits of the CDR3 on the DNA are not certain, so only TCRdb's listed CDR3 is given. The chain couples TRBV10-3 to TRBJ1-2; the DNA was not compared with TRBD1, the D call given in the table. The germline gives CDR1 ENHRY, CDR2 SYGVKD. The CDR3 is 13 amino acids in total, end residues counted. CDR3 protein: CAISTSGQGGYTF.

Comment on this clone: This sample also contains other DNA sequences that code for the same CDR3. J is TRBJ2-1 and V is TRBV18; D ambiguous. Germline lookup yields CDR1 KGHSH and CDR2 LQKENI. This CDR3 is 15 amino acids long. V gave up 2 bases and J gave up 2 bases, with 10 bases separating them. The CDR3 DNA reads TGTGCCAGCTCACCAGGGTTGGGAACCTACAATGAGCAGTTCTTC. Its protein is CASSPGLGTYNEQFF.

The chain couples TRBV7-2 to TRBJ1-1; TRBD1 aligns across 10 bases. Per germline, CDR1 SGHTA and CDR2 FQGNSA. Trimming at V came to 5 bases and at J to 6 bases, leaving 12 bases not matched to a gene. CDR3 length equals 16 residues. The CDR3, as DNA: TGTGCCAGCAGCCCAAGAACGACAGGGGGCAATCCTGAAGCTTTCTTT. Its protein is CASSPRTTGGNPEAFF.

This sequence joins TRBV6-5 and TRBJ2-3; D is ambiguous. Trimming took off 2 bases at V and 4 bases at J, with 7 bases between the two ends. This CDR3 comprises 13 residues. Germline V gene lookup returns CDR1 MNHEY and CDR2 SVGAGI. The CDR3 DNA reads TGTGCCAGCAGTTACCTGTCAGCAGATACGCAGTATTTT. Its translation: CASSYLSADTQYF.

The chain has TRBV5-1 and TRBJ1-4; D gene ambiguous. Trimming left V 0 bases short and J 8 bases short, with 14 bases between. CDR3 length equals 15 residues. CDR1 is SGHRS, CDR2 YFSETQ, per germline. DNA for the CDR3: TGCGCCAGCAGCTTGGCTGCCGGAGATTGGGAAAAACTGTTTTTT. Its translation: CASSLAAGDWEKLFF. Together with reference TRBV5-1 and TRBJ1-4, the CDR3 gives the full variable domain: KAGVTQTPRYLIKTRGQQVTLSCSPISGHRSVSWYQQTPGQGLQFLFEYFSETQRNKGNFPGRFSGRQFSNSRSEMNVSTLELGDSALYLCASSLAAGDWEKLFFGSGTQLSVL.

To note about this clone: At the DNA level, this CDR3 is encoded by other sequences in the same sample as well. The gene calls are TRBV19 and TRBJ1-5; D might be TRBD1 (6 bases). From germline, CDR1 is LNHDA and CDR2 SQIVND (reference sequence). This CDR3 comprises 15 residues. V was shortened by 3 bases and J by 0 bases, with 9 bases between the two germline ends. The DNA of the CDR3 is TGTGCCAGTAGTATCACAGGGAGTAGCAATCAGCCCCAGCATTTT. Amino acids: CASSITGSSNQPQHF.

The rearrangement joins TRBV7-9 to TRBJ1-4; the D is unclear. Germline V gene data show CDR1 as SEHNR and CDR2 as FQNEAQ (reference sequence). Trimming removed 1 base at V and 4 bases at J, with 7 bases between. The CDR3 runs to 14 residues. The CDR3 DNA reads as TGTGCCAGCAGCTTAGATCTTGTTAATGAAAAACTGTTTTTT. It is translated as CASSLDLVNEKLFF.

This chain connects TRBV5-6 to TRBJ1-2; tentative D call: TRBD1 (5 bases). The length of the CDR3 is 13 residues. Germline V lookup: CDR1 SGHDT, CDR2 YYEEEE. V was clipped by 4 bases and J by 4 bases, with 11 bases between them. CDR3 sequence (DNA): TGTGCCAGCAGCCCCGTGGGGGTCTATGGCTACACCTTC. Translating gives CASSPVGVYGYTF.

The chain combines TRBV6-4 with TRBJ2-7; 14 positions agree with TRBD2. J lost 4 bases, V lost 8 bases, and 7 bases had no gene match. CDR1 is MRHNA and CDR2 is SNTAGT in the germline V gene. This CDR3 is built from 15 residues. The CDR3 DNA is TGTGCCAGCTCCCGACTAGCGGGAGGGAGATACGAGCAGTACTTC. Residues: CASSRLAGGRYEQYF.

J is TRBJ1-1 and V is TRBV10-2, with 8 bases fitting TRBD1. CDR3 length: 14 amino acids. J gave up 1 base and V 5 bases, and 3 bases lay outside the gene matches. Germline V gene lookup returns CDR1 WSHSY and CDR2 SAAADI. The CDR3 DNA reads TGCGCCAGCAGTTACCAGGGGGCGAACACTGAAGCTTTCTTT. This codes for CASSYQGANTEAFF.

This rearrangement joins TRBV19 to TRBJ2-1, with 14 positions matching TRBD2. The germline CDR1 and CDR2 sequences are LNHDA and SQIVND (reference sequence). The CDR3 is 15 amino acids. Trimming at V came to 6 bases and at J to 6 bases, leaving 4 bases not matched to a gene. For the CDR3, the DNA is TGTGCCAGTAGCCGGACTAGCGGGGGGATCAATGAGCAGTTCTTC. Its translation: CASSRTSGGINEQFF.

Comments on this clone: At one of its ends the junction is not consistent with the germline gene, which may arise from a read error. The chain uses TRBV6-1 and TRBJ1-4; D remains unclear. This CDR3 region has 12 residues. Looked up from germline, CDR1 is MNHNS and CDR2 is SASEGT. CDR3 nucleotides: TGTGCCAGCAGTCAAGCCCCGGGCGGGCTGTTTTTT. Its protein product is CASSQAPGGLFF.

The chain couples TRBV27 to TRBJ1-2; TRBD1 is a possible D gene (5 bases). V lost 2 bases and J lost 5, with 15 bases in between. In germline, CDR1 is MNHEY, CDR2 SMNVEV (reference sequence). The CDR3 is 15 residues long. DNA of the CDR3: TGTGCCAGCAGTTTAATTGGGGGACCCCTGTATGGCTACACCTTC. Amino acid sequence: CASSLIGGPLYGYTF.

V usage is TRBV5-1 and J usage is TRBJ2-7; D possibly corresponds to TRBD2 (5 bases). V lost 4 bases and J lost 7, with 12 bases in between. Germline lookup yields CDR1 SGHRS and CDR2 YFSETQ. The CDR3 is 12 residues long. CDR3 amino acids: CASSQPGTEQYF. The CDR3 DNA is TGCGCCAGCAGCCAACCGGGAACTGAGCAGTACTTC.

Notes on this clone: This sample also contains other DNA sequences that code for the same CDR3. The J gene is TRBJ1-2, the V gene TRBV9; the D is unclear. V lost 0 bases, J lost 0 bases, and 3 bases lay in between. Germline V lookup: CDR1 SGDLS, CDR2 YYNGEE. The CDR3 extends over 13 amino acids. The CDR3 spells CASSVVANYGYTF. The CDR3 nucleotides read TGTGCCAGCAGCGTAGTAGCTAACTATGGCTACACCTTC.

This sequence joins TRBV6-5 and TRBJ1-1, with D unresolved. CDR1 and CDR2 (germline): MNHEY, SVGAGI. Trimming shortened V by 7 bases and J by 9 bases, and 12 bases separated the two germline ends. The CDR3 sequence is 11 residues long. The CDR3 DNA sequence: TGTGCCAGCATCGCCGCTACTAAAGCTTTCTTT. The encoded protein is CASIAATKAFF.

The sample holds one count of this clone. This chain joins TRBV9 and TRBJ2-7; D ambiguous. The V gene's germline CDR1 is SGDLS and CDR2 YYNGEE. V was clipped by 4 bases and J by 0 bases, with 14 bases between them. The CDR3 totals 15 residues. The CDR3 nucleotides are TGTGCCAGCAGCCCTCGGGCCACCCTCTCCTACGAGCAGTACTTC. Translating it yields CASSPRATLSYEQYF.

This clone has just a few counts. The V and J genes are TRBV7-9 and TRBJ2-7; perhaps TRBD2 as D (6 bases). The CDR3 extends over 12 amino acids. Germline CDR1 and CDR2: SEHNR and FQNEAQ (reference sequence). V lost 5 bases and J 6 bases, leaving 11 bases between the germline ends. The CDR3 reads CASSPRESEQYF. As DNA, the CDR3 is TGTGCCAGCAGCCCCCGGGAGAGCGAGCAGTACTTC. Looking up the rest from reference TRBV7-9 and TRBJ2-7 gives the full variable domain: DTGVSQNPRHKITKRGQNVTFRCDPISEHNRLYWYRQTLGQGPEFLTYFQNEAQLEKSRLLSDRFSAERPKGSFSTLEIQRTEQGDSAMYLCASSPRESEQYFGPGTRLTVT.

The chain's CDR3 is CASSGVQGAAGYTF. CDR3 DNA: TGCGCCAGCAGTGGAGTACAGGGGGCCGCGGGCTACACCTTC. This chain joins TRBV10-2 and TRBJ1-2, with TRBD1 matching over 9 bases. The CDR3 spans 14 residues. CDR1 and CDR2 from the germline V gene are WSHSY and SAAADI. J lost 8 bases, V lost 4 bases, and 8 bases had no gene match.

This clone was seen a single time. The V call is TRBV6-5, the J call TRBJ2-1; no firm D call. CDR1 is MNHEY and CDR2 is SVGAGI in the germline V gene. The V end lost 6 bases, the J end lost 4 bases, and 16 bases lay between the germline ends. There are 15 residues in the CDR3. CDR3 sequence: CASSPFGLTYNEQFF. In nucleotides, the CDR3 is TGTGCCAGCAGCCCATTTGGGCTTACGTACAATGAGCAGTTCTTC.

The CDR3 here is CASAPGLVSAGELFF. The CDR3 DNA reads as TGTGCCAGTGCTCCGGGACTAGTCTCGGCCGGGGAGCTGTTTTTT. The rearrangement joins TRBV6-1 to TRBJ2-2, with 8 positions matching TRBD2. The V and J ends lost 9 bases and 6 bases, in that order; junction bases with no gene match: 12. The CDR3 sequence is 15 residues long. Germline V gene lookup returns CDR1 MNHNS and CDR2 SASEGT.